What follows are 6 T cell receptor beta chains derived from one specimen sequenced in a study of T cell changes during pregnancy in multiple sclerosis. Assay used: immunoSEQ multiplex PCR; TCRdb lists only in-frame clones, some missing. Of 20,000 to 25,000 clones listed, more than 75% were seen once; the top ten hold around 7.6%. This specimen consisted of CD8+ T cells from peripheral blood mononuclear cells, obtained before pregnancy. Every receptor here comes from a female donor with multiple sclerosis, enrolled in a pregnancy study.

The chain links TRBV11-2 to TRBJ2-1, with 7 bases lining up with TRBD2. Germline V lookup: CDR1 SGHAT, CDR2 FQNNGV. This CDR3 region has 16 residues. V was clipped by 5 bases and J by 0 bases; unmatched bases: 7. The CDR3: CASSISGKSSYNEQFF. CDR3 nucleotide sequence: TGTGCCAGCAGCATAAGCGGGAAGAGCTCCTACAATGAGCAGTTCTTC. Drawing the rest from reference TRBV11-2 and TRBJ2-1, the complete variable domain is EAGVAQSPRYKIIEKRQSVAFWCNPISGHATLYWYQQILGQGPKLLIQFQNNGVVDDSQLPKDRFSAERLKGVDSTLKIQPAKLEDSAVYLCASSISGKSSYNEQFFGPGTRLTVL.

V usage is TRBV19 and J usage is TRBJ2-7; D is perhaps TRBD2 (6 bases). Looked up from germline, CDR1 is LNHDA and CDR2 is SQIVND (reference sequence). This CDR3 has 15 amino acids. V lost 5 bases, J lost 5 bases, and 19 bases lay in between. The CDR3 region has the DNA TGTGCCAGTAGTCCGTATCCGGGACTCATACACGAGCAGTACTTC. Its protein product is CASSPYPGLIHEQYF.

About this clone itself: The junction differs from germline at one of its ends, possibly a read error. Additional DNA sequences in this sample encode the identical CDR3. The chain is built from TRBV10-3 and TRBJ1-1; TRBD1 matches at 7 bases. The CDR3 loop spans 13 amino acids. From germline, CDR1 is ENHRY and CDR2 SYGVKD. CDR3 residues: CAISADRETEAFF. In nucleotides, the CDR3 is TGTGCCATCAGTGCCGACAGGGAGACTGAGGCTTTCTTT.

This chain joins TRBV5-4 and TRBJ2-4; 8 bases agree with TRBD1. The V and J ends lost 6 bases and 6 bases, in that order; junction bases with no gene match: 5. Germline CDR1 SGHNT, CDR2 YYREEE (reference sequence). This CDR3 contains 13 residues. In DNA form, the CDR3 reads TGTGCCAGCAAACCCGGGACAGGAAACATTCAGTACTTC. Amino acid sequence: CASKPGTGNIQYF.

The chain carries TRBV27 and TRBJ2-1, with TRBD2 matching over 11 bases. Germline CDR1 reads MNHEY; CDR2 reads SMNVEV (reference sequence). This CDR3 contains 17 residues. Germline trimming cut 1 base from V and 8 bases from J; bases unmatched to any gene: 10. In DNA, the CDR3 is TGTGCCAGCAGTTTATTGTTAGCGGGAGGGCCAGGACATGAGCAGTTCTTC. Its translation is CASSLLLAGGPGHEQFF.

CDR3 region: CASSPPSGLLEQYF. The CDR3 DNA reads as TGTGCCAGCAGCCCCCCCTCGGGTCTTTTGGAGCAGTACTTC. V usage is TRBV28 and J usage is TRBJ2-7; D uncertain. V lost 6 bases, J lost 7 bases, and 19 bases lay in between. The CDR3 sequence is 14 residues long. Germline-derived CDR1 and CDR2 are MDHEN and SYDVKM.